Listed below are T cell receptor beta chains from one sample, sequenced in a study of cytomegalovirus exposure and HLA in healthy donors. Only in-frame clones appear in the TCRdb table, and some are missing; sequencing was by immunoSEQ multiplex PCR. Of about 140,000 clones listed, roughly nine tenths were seen once; the top ten hold just under 3%. Sequencing input: PBMCs. The origin of the receptors is a man younger than 35 in good health and CMV-seronegative. CDR3s include the opening cysteine and the closing phenylalanine or tryptophan. A D gene is named only where the DNA matches it firmly. Expanded clones are given a class, and other clones once, few, many or no size at all.

J gene | D gene | V gene | clone size | CDR3 DNA | CDR3 protein
TRBJ1-6 | - | TRBV7-2 | - | TGTGCCAGCAGCGTTGAGGGTTCGTATTCACCCCTCCACTTT | CASSVEGSYSPLHF
TRBJ1-2 | - | TRBV7-8 | - | TGTGCCAGCAGCGAGGGGACTCCGGATAACTATGGCTACACCTTC | CASSEGTPDNYGYTF
TRBJ2-5 | - | TRBV6-5 | - | TGTGCCAGCAGGAGCCACTACGCCGGGAAGGGTGACCAGTACTTC | CASRSHYAGKGDQYF
TRBJ2-7 | - | TRBV18 | - | TGTGCCAGCTCACCACTCCCGGTCCCTGAGTACTTC | CASSPLPVPEYF
TRBJ2-1 | TRBD2 | TRBV4-3 | - | TGCGCCAGCAGCCAAGTAGTTCGTACTAGCGGGAGGAATGAGCAGTTCTTC | CASSQVVRTSGRNEQFF
TRBJ1-2 | TRBD1 | TRBV27 | few | TGTGCCAGCACCGAGACAGGGGGCATAGGTGGCTACACCTTC | CASTETGGIGGYTF
TRBJ2-7 | TRBD1 | TRBV15 | once | TGTGCCACCAGCAGAGAAGGGACAGGGGCCTACGAGCAGTACTTC | CATSREGTGAYEQYF
TRBJ2-3 | - | TRBV4-2 | - | TGTGCCAGCAGCCAAAAAGGGGTGATGCTGAGCACAGATACGCAGTATTTT | CASSQKGVMLSTDTQYF
TRBJ2-2 | - | TRBV7-8 | - | TGTGCCAGCTTTACGGTCCGAAATACTGCGAGGGAGCTGTTTTTT | CASFTVRNTARELFF
TRBJ2-5 | TRBD2 | TRBV29-1 | once | TGCAGCGTTACTCCCTACGGGGTAGCGGGGGTCTTGACGGCTGAGACCCAGTACTTC | CSVTPYGVAGVLTAETQYF
TRBJ1-4 | TRBD1 | TRBV6-7 | - | TGTGCCAGCAGTGCGACAGGGGGCGGGCCCACTAATGAAAAACTGTTTTTT | CASSATGGGPTNEKLFF
TRBJ1-1 | - | TRBV30 | - | TGTGCCTGGAGTCAAACGGTGAACACTGAAGCTTTCTTT | CAWSQTVNTEAFF
TRBJ2-3 | - | TRBV10-3 | - | TGTGCCACAGGCCCTTGGGGGGAGGTAGATACGCAGTATTTT | CATGPWGEVDTQYF
TRBJ1-4 | TRBD1 | TRBV5-1 | - | TGCGCCAGCAGCCCGGGACAGCGATTTGGTGAAAAACTGTTTTTT | CASSPGQRFGEKLFF
TRBJ2-7 | - | TRBV9 | - | TGTGCCAGCAGCTCCCGACAGAACTACGAGCAGTACTTC | CASSSRQNYEQYF
TRBJ2-1 | TRBD2 | TRBV9 | - | TGTGCCAGCAGCGTTCTGTCTAGCGGGAGCCACAATGAGCAGTTCTTC | CASSVLSSGSHNEQFF
TRBJ2-1 | - | TRBV7-6 | - | TGTGCCAGCAGCCTAGGACAACGTTACAATGAGCAGTTCTTC | CASSLGQRYNEQFF
TRBJ1-6 | TRBD1 | TRBV6-5 | few | TGTGCCAGCAGTTACAGACAGGGGACTTCGTCACCCCTCCACTTT | CASSYRQGTSSPLHF
TRBJ2-1 | TRBD2 | TRBV5-6 | - | TGTGCCAGCAGCTTGGGTCCTCAAGCGGGAGGCAATGAGCAGTTCTTC | CASSLGPQAGGNEQFF
TRBJ2-7 | TRBD2 | TRBV5-1 | - | TGCGCCAGCACCCCGGGGGGGGCTTCGGGCTACGAGCAGTACTTC | CASTPGGASGYEQYF
TRBJ1-1 | TRBD1 | TRBV5-1 | - | TGCGCCAGCAGCTTGGCACACGTGGACAGGCTGAACACTGAAGCTTTCTTT | CASSLAHVDRLNTEAFF
TRBJ1-6 | - | TRBV5-8 | few | TGTGCCAGCAGCTTTAGCGATGCAAGGGATTCACCCCTCCACTTT | CASSFSDARDSPLHF
TRBJ1-5 | TRBD1 | TRBV7-2 | - | TGTGCCAGCAGCGCCCCTGGGACAGGCAATCAGCCCCAGCATTTT | CASSAPGTGNQPQHF
TRBJ2-7 | TRBD1 | TRBV5-4 | - | TGTGCCAGCAGCTTCAACAGGGGCCTGTACGAGCAGTACTTC | CASSFNRGLYEQYF
TRBJ2-1 | - | TRBV7-9 | - | TGTGCCAGCAGCGACAACGGGATGGGCAATGAGCAGTTCTTC | CASSDNGMGNEQFF
TRBJ2-5 | - | TRBV14 | - | TGTGCCAGCAGCCAAGATGGGTCAGGTTTCCGAGAGACCCAGTACTTC | CASSQDGSGFRETQYF
TRBJ2-5 | TRBD2 | TRBV18 | - | TGTGCCAGCTCACTTAGCGGGAGGGCGCAAGAGACCCAGTACTTC | CASSLSGRAQETQYF
TRBJ2-7 | - | TRBV30 | many | TGTGCCTGGAGGGATATTGGGACATCCCAAAGTTCCGAGCAGTACTTC | CAWRDIGTSQSSEQYF
TRBJ2-3 | - | TRBV2 | once | TGTGCCAACACAGGGGAGGTGTGGGCAGATACGCAGTATTTT | CANTGEVWADTQYF
TRBJ1-6 | - | TRBV7-6 | - | TGTGCCAGCAGCTTAGGGGGACAAAGCTCCTATAATTCACCCCTCCACTTT | CASSLGGQSSYNSPLHF
TRBJ2-1 | TRBD2 | TRBV5-1 | - | TGCGCCAGCAGCTTACTGGGACTAGCGGACCAGACCTCCTACAATGAGCAGTTCTTC | CASSLLGLADQTSYNEQFF
TRBJ1-1 | - | TRBV5-8 | - | TGTGCCAGCAATTGGGCAGACATGAACACTGAAGCTTTCTTT | CASNWADMNTEAFF
TRBJ1-5 | TRBD1 | TRBV27 | - | TGTGCCACCTGGGACAGGGAGTTGGGCAATCAGCCCCAGCATTTT | CATWDRELGNQPQHF
TRBJ1-2 | - | TRBV5-1 | - | TGCGCCAGCAGCTTGGCTCCAGGGCCCAACTATGGCTACACCTTC | CASSLAPGPNYGYTF
TRBJ1-2 | - | TRBV18 | - | TGTGCCAGCTCCCCGGCAGGGGATGGCTACACCTTC | CASSPAGDGYTF
TRBJ2-3 | TRBD2 | TRBV7-2 | - | TGTGCCAGCAGCCCCGAGACTAGCCATACTAGCACAGATACGCAGTATTTT | CASSPETSHTSTDTQYF
TRBJ1-1 | - | TRBV6-5 | - | TGTGCCAGCAGTTCGACAGGGAACACTGAAGCTTTCTTT | CASSSTGNTEAFF
TRBJ2-7 | TRBD1 | TRBV6-8 | - | TGTGCCAGCAGTGGGACAGGGGGCGACGAGCAGTACTTC | CASSGTGGDEQYF
TRBJ2-4 | - | TRBV19 | - | TGTGCCAGTAGTCTATTGTTCGGTCTCGGAAACATTCAGTACTTC | CASSLLFGLGNIQYF
TRBJ2-1 | TRBD2 | TRBV10-3 | - | TGTGCCATCAGTGAACTAGCGGGAGAGGAGCAGTTCTTC | CAISELAGEEQFF
TRBJ2-2 | TRBD1 | TRBV19 | - | TGTGCCAGTAGACGGGACAGGGGCGAGGTGAACACCGGGGAGCTGTTTTTT | CASRRDRGEVNTGELFF
TRBJ2-7 | - | TRBV7-9 | once | TGTGCCAGCAGCCCACGGGTAAATCGGAACGAGCAGTACTTC | CASSPRVNRNEQYF
TRBJ2-1 | TRBD1 | TRBV6-6 | - | TGTGCCAGCAGTTACTCCTTGGGACAGGGGGCAGATGAGCAGTTCTTC | CASSYSLGQGADEQFF
TRBJ2-7 | TRBD2 | TRBV28 | - | TGTGCCAGCAGTTTCACTCTAGCGGGAGGGCCGCAAGAGCAGTACTTC | CASSFTLAGGPQEQYF
TRBJ2-3 | - | TRBV7-9 | once | TGTGCCAGCAGCACTCCTAGAGAGACAGATACGCAGTATTTT | CASSTPRETDTQYF
TRBJ2-7 | TRBD1 | TRBV5-8 | few | TGTGCCAGCAGCATCGGGACAGCCTACGAGCAGTACTTC | CASSIGTAYEQYF
TRBJ1-3 | - | TRBV30 | - | TGTGCCTGGAGTCGAGGGAATCACCTTGGAGGAAACACCATATATTTT | CAWSRGNHLGGNTIYF
TRBJ2-3 | - | TRBV27 | once | TGTGCCAGCAGTTTGGCGGGGGAGCCAGGGGTAGATACGCAGTATTTT | CASSLAGEPGVDTQYF
TRBJ1-1 | - | TRBV4-1 | - | TGCGCCAGCAGCCTACACGAAAACACTGAAGCTTTCTTT | CASSLHENTEAFF
TRBJ1-3 | TRBD1 | TRBV6-1 | - | TGTGCCAGCAGTGAAACCGGGACAGGGAGAAACACCATATATTTT | CASSETGTGRNTIYF